The present TCR beta chain was sequenced within a study of T cell clones after liver transplantation. Per the germline V gene, CDR1 is LNHDA and CDR2 is SQIVND (reference sequence). CDR3 length equals 19 residues. J lost 4 bases, V lost 6 bases, and 21 bases had no gene match. Study-wide results and caveats: Post-transplant time points were not standardized, so conclusions are preliminary.

Data came from immunoSEQ multiplex PCR; TCRdb stores just in-frame clones and leaves some out. This table holds approximately 55,000 clones, 65% to 80% found once. A remark on this clone: Its antigen is not known.

The sample was CD4+ T cells from blood, taken less than 70 months after liver transplant. The chain joins TRBV19 to TRBJ1-1, with TRBD1 identical over 9 bases. The clonotype originates from a human patient who received a liver transplant. Some T cells may be graft donor cells. CDR3 sequence reads: CASRAQPGQGPQGSTEAFF. The CDR3 nucleotides read TGTGCCAGTAGGGCTCAGCCGGGACAGGGCCCCCAAGGGAGCACTGAAGCTTTCTTT.